Listed here are 8 T cell receptor beta chains from one sample, sequenced in a study of blood T cell repertoires in COVID-19. Generated by immunoSEQ multiplex PCR, the TCRdb table keeps only in-frame clones and is missing some. The table records 60,000 to 95,000 clones, 80% to 90% of them present only once. The specimen sequenced was peripheral blood. These receptors were taken from a woman in her fifties or sixties with acute or convalescent COVID-19.

This clone has only a few counts. V usage is TRBV18 and J usage is TRBJ1-1; D gene unclear. V was clipped by 3 bases and J by 0 bases, with 14 bases between them. Germline lookup yields CDR1 KGHSH and CDR2 LQKENI. This CDR3 contains 16 residues. CDR3 DNA sequence: TGTGCCAGCTCACCCGGTAACGGTCTCATGAACACTGAAGCTTTCTTT. This translates into CASSPGNGLMNTEAFF. Filled out from reference TRBV18 and TRBJ1-1, the complete variable domain reads NAGVMQNPRHLVRRRGQEARLRCSPMKGHSHVYWYRQLPEEGLKFMVYLQKENIIDESGMPKERFSAEFPKEGPSILRIQQVVRGDSAAYFCASSPGNGLMNTEAFFGQGTRLTVV.

The chain couples TRBV19 to TRBJ1-5, with a weak D call TRBD1 (6 bases). V was trimmed by 6 bases and J by 7 bases, leaving 16 bases between them. The CDR3 contains 14 residues. CDR1 and CDR2 (germline): LNHDA, SQIVND (reference sequence). CDR3 DNA sequence: TGTGCCAGTAGGATACGGGGGGGCCCCCAGCCCCAGCATTTT. Its translation is CASRIRGGPQPQHF.

The rearrangement links TRBV7-9 to TRBJ2-2, with 7 bases fitting TRBD1. V lost 4 bases, J lost 3 bases, and 2 bases stayed unmatched. Germline loops: CDR1 SEHNR, CDR2 FQNEAQ (reference sequence). The CDR3 runs to 14 residues. For the CDR3, the DNA is TGTGCCAGCAGCTCCGGGACAGACACCGGGGAGCTGTTTTTT. Protein product: CASSSGTDTGELFF.

The V gene is TRBV30, the J gene TRBJ2-3; unclear D gene. The CDR3 is 11 residues long. V lost 5 bases, J lost 2 bases, and 5 bases lay in between. Germline assignment: CDR1 GTSNPN and CDR2 SVGIG (reference sequence). CDR3 sequence reads: CAWGYTDTQYF. The DNA for the CDR3 is TGTGCCTGGGGCTACACAGATACGCAGTATTTT.

The chain employs TRBV28 and TRBJ2-3; possibly TRBD1 for D (5 bases). Trimming removed 6 bases at V and 5 bases at J, with 12 bases between. Germline CDR1 is MDHEN and CDR2 is SYDVKM. The CDR3 is 13 residues long. The CDR3 region is CASRRQGQDTQYF. In DNA, the CDR3 is TGTGCCAGCAGACGGCAGGGCCAAGATACGCAGTATTTT.

The V gene is TRBV29-1, the J gene TRBJ2-1, with TRBD1 as a possible D gene (6 bases). The germline V gene has CDR1 SQVTM and CDR2 ANQGSEA. V lost 4 bases and J 7 bases, leaving 11 bases between the germline ends. The CDR3 has 12 residues. The CDR3 sequence is CSVVSGDNEQFF. CDR3 bases: TGCAGCGTTGTTTCAGGGGATAATGAGCAGTTCTTC.

The J gene is TRBJ2-1, the V gene TRBV9; 7 bases are shared with TRBD2. This CDR3 has 12 amino acids. V shed 7 bases and J 10 bases; nucleotides not matched to a gene: 8. Germline V gene lookup returns CDR1 SGDLS and CDR2 YYNGEE. DNA of the CDR3: TGTGCCAGCGCGGGGGTATCCGTAGAGCAGTTCTTC. It translates to CASAGVSVEQFF.

This clone was seen more than once but under ten times. The genes are TRBV5-5 and TRBJ1-2, with unresolved D. Trimming shortened V by 0 bases and J by 7 bases, and 4 bases separated the two germline ends. CDR1 and CDR2 from the germline V gene are SGHKS and YYEKEE (reference sequence). The CDR3 extends over 11 amino acids. CDR3 region: CASSLDGGYTF. The CDR3 bases are TGTGCCAGCAGCTTGGACGGTGGCTACACCTTC.